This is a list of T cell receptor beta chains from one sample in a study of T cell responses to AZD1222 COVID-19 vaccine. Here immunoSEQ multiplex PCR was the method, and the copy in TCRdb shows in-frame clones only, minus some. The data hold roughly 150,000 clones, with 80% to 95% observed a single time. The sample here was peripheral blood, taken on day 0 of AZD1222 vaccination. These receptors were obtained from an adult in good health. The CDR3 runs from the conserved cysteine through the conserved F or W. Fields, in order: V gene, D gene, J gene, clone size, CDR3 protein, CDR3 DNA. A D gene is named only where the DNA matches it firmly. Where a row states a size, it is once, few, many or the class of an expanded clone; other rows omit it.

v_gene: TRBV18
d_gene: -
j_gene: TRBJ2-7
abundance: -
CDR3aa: CASSPPPGAYEQYF
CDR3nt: TGTGCCAGCTCACCACCGCCAGGGGCCTACGAGCAGTACTTC

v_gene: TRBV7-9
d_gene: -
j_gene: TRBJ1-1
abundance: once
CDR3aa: CASSFTLNTEAFF
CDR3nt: TGTGCCAGCAGCTTCACTCTAAACACTGAAGCTTTCTTT

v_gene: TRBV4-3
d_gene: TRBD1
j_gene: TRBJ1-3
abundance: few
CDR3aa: CASSQDTGTGVSNSGNTIYF
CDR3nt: TGCGCCAGCAGCCAAGATACCGGGACAGGGGTCTCTAACTCTGGAAACACCATATATTTT

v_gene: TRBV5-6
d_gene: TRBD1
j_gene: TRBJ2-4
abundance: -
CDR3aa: CASSGPQGAVNIQYF
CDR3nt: TGTGCCAGCAGCGGACCTCAGGGGGCGGTGAACATTCAGTACTTC

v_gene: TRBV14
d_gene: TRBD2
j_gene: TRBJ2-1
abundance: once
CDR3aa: CASSLTSGSYNEQFF
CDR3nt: TGTGCCAGCAGCTTGACTAGCGGCTCCTACAATGAGCAGTTCTTC

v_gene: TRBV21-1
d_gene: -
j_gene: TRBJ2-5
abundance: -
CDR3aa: CASSKGASGGARETQYF
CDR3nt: TGTGCCAGCAGCAAGGGTGCTAGCGGGGGGGCTCGGGAGACCCAGTACTTC

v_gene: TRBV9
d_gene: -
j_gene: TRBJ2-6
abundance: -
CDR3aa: CASSATEPGANVLTF
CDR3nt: TGTGCCAGCAGTGCCACTGAGCCTGGGGCCAACGTCCTGACTTTC

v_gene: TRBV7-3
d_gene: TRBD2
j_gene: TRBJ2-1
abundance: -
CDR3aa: CASSATSGIYNEQFF
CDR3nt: TGTGCCAGCAGCGCGACTAGCGGGATCTACAATGAGCAGTTCTTC

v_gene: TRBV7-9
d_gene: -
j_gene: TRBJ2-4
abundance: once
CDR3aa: CASSPKGDGGSKNIQYF
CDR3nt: TGTGCCAGCAGCCCTAAGGGGGACGGGGGCTCCAAAAACATTCAGTACTTC

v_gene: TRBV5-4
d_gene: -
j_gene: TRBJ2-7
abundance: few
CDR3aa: CASSDPGGSRSYEQYF
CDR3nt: TGTGCCAGCAGCGACCCCGGGGGCTCCCGCTCCTACGAGCAGTACTTC

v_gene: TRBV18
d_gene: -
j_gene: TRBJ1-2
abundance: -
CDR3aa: CASSPQDGYTF
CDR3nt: TGTGCCAGCTCACCGCAGGATGGCTACACCTTC

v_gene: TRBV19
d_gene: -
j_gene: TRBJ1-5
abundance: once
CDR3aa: CASRSGRSNQPQHF
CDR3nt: TGTGCCAGTAGGAGTGGACGGAGCAATCAGCCCCAGCATTTT

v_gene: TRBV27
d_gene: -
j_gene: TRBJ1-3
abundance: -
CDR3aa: CASSFCHSSSGNTIYF
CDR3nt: TGTGCCAGCAGTTTTTGTCACAGCAGCTCTGGAAACACCATATATTTT

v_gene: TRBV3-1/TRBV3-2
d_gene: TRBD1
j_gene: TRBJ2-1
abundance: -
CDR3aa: CASSLTGGGGNEQFF
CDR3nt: TGTGCCAGCAGCTTGACAGGGGGTGGAGGCAATGAGCAGTTCTTC

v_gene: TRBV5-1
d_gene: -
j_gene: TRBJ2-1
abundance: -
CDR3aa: CASSPGDKLGTNEQFF
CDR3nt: TGCGCCAGCAGCCCGGGCGATAAATTGGGGACCAATGAGCAGTTCTTC

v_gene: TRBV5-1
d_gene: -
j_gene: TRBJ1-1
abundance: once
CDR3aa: CASRPQGNTEAFF
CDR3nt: TGCGCCAGCAGGCCACAGGGGAACACTGAAGCTTTCTTT

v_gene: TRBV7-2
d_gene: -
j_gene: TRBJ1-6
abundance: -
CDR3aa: CATEPGMRGSPLHF
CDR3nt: TGTGCCACAGAGCCAGGGATGAGGGGCTCACCCCTCCACTTT

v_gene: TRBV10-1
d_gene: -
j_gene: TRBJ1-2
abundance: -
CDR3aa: CASSTSSGTWNGYTF
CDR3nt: TGCGCCAGCAGCACCTCCTCGGGCACTTGGAATGGCTACACCTTC

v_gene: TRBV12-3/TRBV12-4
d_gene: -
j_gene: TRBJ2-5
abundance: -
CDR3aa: CASSYQETQYF
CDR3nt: TGTGCCAGCAGTTACCAAGAGACCCAGTACTTC

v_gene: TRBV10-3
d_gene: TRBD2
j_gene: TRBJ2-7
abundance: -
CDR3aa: CAIGQMGGTYEQYF
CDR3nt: TGTGCCATCGGTCAAATGGGAGGGACCTACGAGCAGTACTTC

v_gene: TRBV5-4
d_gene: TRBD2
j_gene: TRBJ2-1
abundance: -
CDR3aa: CASSFRLAGAGNEQFF
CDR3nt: TGTGCCAGCAGCTTCCGACTAGCGGGAGCCGGGAATGAGCAGTTCTTC

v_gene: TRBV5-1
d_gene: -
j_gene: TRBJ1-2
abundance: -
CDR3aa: CASSTTANYGYTF
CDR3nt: TGCGCCAGCAGCACGACAGCTAACTATGGCTACACCTTC

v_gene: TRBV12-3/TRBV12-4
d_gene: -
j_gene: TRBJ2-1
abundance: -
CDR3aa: CASSLGSYNEQFF
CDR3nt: TGTGCCAGCAGTTTAGGGTCCTACAATGAGCAGTTCTTC

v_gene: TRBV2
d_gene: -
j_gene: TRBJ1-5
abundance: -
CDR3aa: CASSWRDYSNQPQHF
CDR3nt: TGTGCCAGCAGTTGGAGGGATTATAGCAATCAGCCCCAGCATTTT

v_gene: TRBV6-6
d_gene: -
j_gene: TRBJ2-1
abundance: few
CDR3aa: CASSYGTGTYNEQFF
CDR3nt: TGTGCCAGCAGTTACGGCACAGGAACGTACAATGAGCAGTTCTTC

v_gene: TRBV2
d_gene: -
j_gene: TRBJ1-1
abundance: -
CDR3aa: CASSETVNTEAFF
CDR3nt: TGTGCCAGCAGTGAGACCGTAAACACTGAAGCTTTCTTT

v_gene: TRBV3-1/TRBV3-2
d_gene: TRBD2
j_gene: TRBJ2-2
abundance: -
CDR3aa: CASSFTPGGWTGELFF
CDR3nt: TGTGCCAGCAGCTTTACGCCGGGGGGTTGGACCGGGGAGCTGTTTTTT

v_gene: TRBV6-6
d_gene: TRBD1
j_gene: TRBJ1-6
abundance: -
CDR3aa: CASSQGGNSPLHF
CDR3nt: TGTGCCAGCAGTCAGGGGGGGAATTCACCCCTCCACTTT

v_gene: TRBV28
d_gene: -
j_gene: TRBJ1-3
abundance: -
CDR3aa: CASIPGHTISTIYF
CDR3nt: TGTGCCAGCATCCCCGGCCATACGATCTCCACCATATATTTT

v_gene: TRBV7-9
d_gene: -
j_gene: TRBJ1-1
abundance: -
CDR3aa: CASRPPSGAEAFF
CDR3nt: TGTGCCAGCAGGCCCCCGTCGGGGGCGGAAGCTTTCTTT

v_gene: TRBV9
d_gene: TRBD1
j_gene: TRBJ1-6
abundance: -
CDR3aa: CASSVTGTGAYSPLHF
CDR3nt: TGTGCCAGCAGCGTGACCGGGACAGGGGCGTATTCACCCCTCCACTTT

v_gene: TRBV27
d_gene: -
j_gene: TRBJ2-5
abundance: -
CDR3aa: CASSLYSQETQYF
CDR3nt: TGTGCCAGCAGTTTATACAGCCAAGAGACCCAGTACTTC

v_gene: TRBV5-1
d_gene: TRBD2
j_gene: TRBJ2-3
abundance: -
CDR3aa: CASKPFSGSTDTQYF
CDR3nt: TGCGCCAGCAAGCCGTTTAGCGGGAGCACAGATACGCAGTATTTT

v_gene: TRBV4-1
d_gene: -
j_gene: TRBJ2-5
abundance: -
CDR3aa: CASSLLPGTGETQYF
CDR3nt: TGCGCCAGCAGCCTACTACCGGGGACGGGAGAGACCCAGTACTTC

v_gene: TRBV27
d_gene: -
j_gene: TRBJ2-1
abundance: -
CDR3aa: CASSFSPHNEQFF
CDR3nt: TGTGCCAGCAGTTTCTCCCCACACAATGAGCAGTTCTTC

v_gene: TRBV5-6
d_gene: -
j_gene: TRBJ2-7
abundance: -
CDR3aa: CASSSPGREQYF
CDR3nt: TGTGCCAGCAGCTCCCCGGGGAGGGAGCAGTACTTC

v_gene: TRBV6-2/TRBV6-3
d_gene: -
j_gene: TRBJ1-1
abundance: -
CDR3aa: CASSTQGSDTEAFF
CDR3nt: TGTGCCAGCAGCACTCAGGGGTCGGACACTGAAGCTTTCTTT

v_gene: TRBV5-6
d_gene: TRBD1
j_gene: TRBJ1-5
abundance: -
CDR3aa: CASSLSGRGLNQPQHF
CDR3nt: TGTGCCAGCAGCTTGAGCGGGAGGGGGCTCAATCAGCCCCAGCATTTT

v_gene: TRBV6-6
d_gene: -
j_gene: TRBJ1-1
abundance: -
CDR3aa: CASSSLAGNTEAFF
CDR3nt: TGTGCCAGCAGCTCGCTAGCAGGGAACACTGAAGCTTTCTTT

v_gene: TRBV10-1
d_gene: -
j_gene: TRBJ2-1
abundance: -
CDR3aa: CASSEGQSPNEQFF
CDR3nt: TGCGCCAGCAGTGAGGGACAATCTCCCAATGAGCAGTTCTTC

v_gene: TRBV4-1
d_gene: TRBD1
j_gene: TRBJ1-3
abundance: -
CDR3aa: CASSHGDRGSGNTIYF
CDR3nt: TGCGCCAGCAGCCACGGGGACAGGGGCTCTGGAAACACCATATATTTT

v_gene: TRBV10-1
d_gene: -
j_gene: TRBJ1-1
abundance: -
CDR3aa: CASSESQNTEAFF
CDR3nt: TGCGCCAGCAGTGAGTCGCAGAACACTGAAGCTTTCTTT

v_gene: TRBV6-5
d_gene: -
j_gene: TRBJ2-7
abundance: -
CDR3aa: CASSYRGARNEQYF
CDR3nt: TGTGCCAGCAGTTACCGAGGGGCGAGGAACGAGCAGTACTTC

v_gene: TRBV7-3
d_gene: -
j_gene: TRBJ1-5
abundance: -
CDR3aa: CASSPGRNNQPQHF
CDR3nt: TGTGCCAGCAGCCCCGGTCGGAACAATCAGCCCCAGCATTTT

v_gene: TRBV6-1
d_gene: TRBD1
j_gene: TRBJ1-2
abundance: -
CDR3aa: CASSEGAGGRNYGYTF
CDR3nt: TGTGCCAGCAGTGAAGGGGCAGGGGGGAGGAACTATGGCTACACCTTC

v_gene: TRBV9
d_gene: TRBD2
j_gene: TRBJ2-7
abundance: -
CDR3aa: CASSVGLAGGRYEQYF
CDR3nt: TGTGCCAGCAGCGTAGGGCTAGCGGGGGGGCGGTACGAGCAGTACTTC

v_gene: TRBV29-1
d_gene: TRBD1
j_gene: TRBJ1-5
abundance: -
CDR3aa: CSATGALNQPQHF
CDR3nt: TGCAGCGCGACAGGGGCCCTCAATCAGCCCCAGCATTTT

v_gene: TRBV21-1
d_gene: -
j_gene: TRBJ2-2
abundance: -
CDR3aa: CASKGTRGNTGELFF
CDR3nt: TGTGCCAGCAAGGGGACACGCGGTAACACCGGGGAGCTGTTTTTT

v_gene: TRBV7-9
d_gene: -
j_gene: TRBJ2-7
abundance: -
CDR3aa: CASSLLPGAEGNYEQYF
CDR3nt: TGTGCCAGCAGCCTACTTCCGGGGGCGGAGGGGAATTACGAGCAGTACTTC

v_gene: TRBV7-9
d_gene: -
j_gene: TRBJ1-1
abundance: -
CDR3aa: CASSYEGGTTEAFF
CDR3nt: TGTGCCAGCAGCTATGAAGGTGGTACCACTGAAGCTTTCTTT

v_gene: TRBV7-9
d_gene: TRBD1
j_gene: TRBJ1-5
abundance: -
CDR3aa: CASSRDSSYQPQHF
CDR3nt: TGTGCCAGCAGTCGGGACAGCTCCTATCAGCCCCAGCATTTT

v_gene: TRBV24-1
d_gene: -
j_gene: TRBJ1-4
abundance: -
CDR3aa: CATPGTHGSNEKLFF
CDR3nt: TGTGCCACCCCCGGGACCCACGGAAGCAATGAAAAACTGTTTTTT

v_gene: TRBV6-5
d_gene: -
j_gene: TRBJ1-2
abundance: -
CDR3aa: CASSYSGSHGYTF
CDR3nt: TGTGCCAGCAGTTACTCGGGGTCACATGGCTACACCTTC